Each of the 3 T cell receptor beta chains below was sequenced from the same sample in a study of beta chain features in type 1 diabetes. Sequenced material consisted of expressed TCRB transcripts (all of the isolated RNA was reverse transcribed). The table came from immunoSEQ multiplex PCR; TCRdb's copy has only in-frame clones and leaves some out. The sample has roughly 300,000 clones; 14% are singletons. Sequences were obtained from central memory CD4+ T cells from blood. The receptors shown here come from a man aged 30 to 39 in good health.

V and J are TRBV9 and TRBJ2-7; 7 bases agree with TRBD1. V was clipped by 2 bases and J by 2 bases; unmatched bases: 4. Germline CDR1 reads SGDLS; CDR2 reads YYNGEE. CDR3 size: 14 residues. For the CDR3, the DNA is TGTGCCAGCAGCGTTGGGACAGACACCTACGAGCAGTACTTC. Translated, it gives CASSVGTDTYEQYF.

This clone has just a few counts. This chain uses TRBV6-5 with TRBJ2-2; D gene uncertain. With 6 bases removed from V and 9 bases from J, the gap between germline ends came to 14 bases. CDR3 size: 13 residues. Germline V gives CDR1 MNHEY, CDR2 SVGAGI. The CDR3 DNA reads TGTGCCAGCAGAACTCGGGCGAAGCGGGAGCTGTTTTTT. It specifies CASRTRAKRELFF.

J is TRBJ2-1 and V is TRBV6-1; 13 bases are a match to TRBD2. The trim removed 10 bases at V and 9 bases at J, leaving 6 bases unmatched. CDR1 is MNHNS, CDR2 SASEGT, per germline. The CDR3 totals 13 residues. CDR3 loop: CATELAGGGEQFF. CDR3 in DNA: TGTGCCACCGAACTAGCGGGAGGGGGTGAGCAGTTCTTC.